These T cell receptor beta chains were read from a single sample in a study of blood T cell repertoires in COVID-19. Assay: immunoSEQ multiplex PCR; the TCRdb copy retains only in-frame clones and omits some. The data hold some 65,000 clones, with more than 75% observed a single time. The sequenced sample consisted of peripheral blood. Source of these receptors: a man aged 60 to 69 with acute or convalescent COVID-19. Each CDR3 is given with its conserved first and last residue. D genes are given only for firm matches. Clone size is stated in some rows and not others, as once, few, many or a class when expanded.

CDR3 protein: CASSYSTGSPLHF
CDR3 DNA: TGTGCCAGCAGTTACTCGACGGGTTCACCCCTCCACTTT
clone size: once
D gene: .
J gene: TRBJ1-6
V gene: TRBV6-5

CDR3 protein: CASSLNGQGWLFF
CDR3 DNA: TGTGCCAGCAGCTTGAACGGACAGGGGTGGCTGTTTTTT
clone size: few
D gene: TRBD1
J gene: TRBJ2-2
V gene: TRBV5-4

CDR3 protein: CASSFGEDEQFF
CDR3 DNA: TGTGCCAGCAGTTTTGGAGAGGATGAGCAGTTCTTC
clone size: .
D gene: .
J gene: TRBJ2-1
V gene: TRBV27

CDR3 protein: CASSPHGGRTEAFF
CDR3 DNA: TGTGCCAGCAGCCCCCACGGGGGGCGGACTGAAGCTTTCTTT
clone size: .
D gene: .
J gene: TRBJ1-1
V gene: TRBV11-2

CDR3 protein: CASSVNRDSYEQYF
CDR3 DNA: TGTGCCAGTAGTGTCAACCGGGACTCCTACGAGCAGTACTTC
clone size: .
D gene: .
J gene: TRBJ2-7
V gene: TRBV19

CDR3 protein: CASRRDRIALDYGYTF
CDR3 DNA: TGTGCCAGCAGGAGGGACAGGATAGCCCTGGACTATGGCTACACCTTC
clone size: .
D gene: TRBD1
J gene: TRBJ1-2
V gene: TRBV5-4

CDR3 protein: CASSLRGQAGNYTF
CDR3 DNA: TGTGCCAGCAGCTTAAGGGGACAGGCGGGGAACTACACCTTC
clone size: .
D gene: TRBD1
J gene: TRBJ1-2
V gene: TRBV7-9

CDR3 protein: CASRGGGQFYGYTF
CDR3 DNA: TGTGCCAGCAGAGGGGGTGGGCAGTTCTATGGCTACACCTTC
clone size: .
D gene: .
J gene: TRBJ1-2
V gene: TRBV27

CDR3 protein: CASSDPRQAVNYGYTF
CDR3 DNA: TGTGCCAGCAGTGACCCCAGACAGGCCGTTAACTATGGCTACACCTTC
clone size: .
D gene: .
J gene: TRBJ1-2
V gene: TRBV6-4

CDR3 protein: CASSLLRDYEQYF
CDR3 DNA: TGTGCCAGCAGTTTACTCAGGGACTACGAGCAGTACTTC
clone size: .
D gene: .
J gene: TRBJ2-7
V gene: TRBV27

CDR3 protein: CAWHGQSNNSPLHF
CDR3 DNA: TGTGCCTGGCATGGACAGAGTAATAATTCACCCCTCCACTTT
clone size: .
D gene: .
J gene: TRBJ1-6
V gene: TRBV30

CDR3 protein: CASSSPAWTGSLGYTF
CDR3 DNA: TGTGCCAGCAGTTCGCCTGCCTGGACAGGGTCTCTTGGCTACACCTTC
clone size: .
D gene: TRBD1
J gene: TRBJ1-2
V gene: TRBV6-2/TRBV6-3

CDR3 protein: CASSYSGTDNSPLHF
CDR3 DNA: TGTGCCAGCAGTTACTCCGGGACAGATAATTCACCCCTCCACTTT
clone size: .
D gene: TRBD1
J gene: TRBJ1-6
V gene: TRBV6-5

CDR3 protein: CASSLLGGSKNIQYF
CDR3 DNA: TGTGCCAGCAGCCTACTGGGGGGGAGCAAAAACATTCAGTACTTC
clone size: .
D gene: TRBD2
J gene: TRBJ2-4
V gene: TRBV3-1/TRBV3-2

CDR3 protein: CASSPPGTGKGEQYF
CDR3 DNA: TGTGCCAGCAGCCCCCCTGGGACAGGGAAGGGCGAGCAGTACTTC
clone size: .
D gene: TRBD1
J gene: TRBJ2-7
V gene: TRBV7-2

CDR3 protein: CASSDTGVSYNEQFF
CDR3 DNA: TGTGCCAGCAGCGATACAGGCGTTTCCTACAATGAGCAGTTCTTC
clone size: once
D gene: .
J gene: TRBJ2-1
V gene: TRBV5-6

CDR3 protein: CASSQDAQGAQGTEAFF
CDR3 DNA: TGCGCCAGCAGCCAAGACGCCCAAGGGGCTCAGGGGACTGAAGCTTTCTTT
clone size: .
D gene: .
J gene: TRBJ1-1
V gene: TRBV4-1

CDR3 protein: CASSRASNTEAFF
CDR3 DNA: TGTGCCAGCAGCCGGGCATCAAACACTGAAGCTTTCTTT
clone size: .
D gene: .
J gene: TRBJ1-1
V gene: TRBV3-1/TRBV3-2

CDR3 protein: CASSPFPQPQHF
CDR3 DNA: TGTGCCAGCAGCCCCTTCCCGCAGCCCCAGCATTTT
clone size: once
D gene: .
J gene: TRBJ1-5
V gene: TRBV12-3/TRBV12-4

CDR3 protein: CASSLRARGSQETQYF
CDR3 DNA: TGCGCCAGCAGCTTGAGGGCCAGGGGATCTCAAGAGACCCAGTACTTC
clone size: once
D gene: .
J gene: TRBJ2-5
V gene: TRBV5-1

CDR3 protein: CAWSGQGRQYEQYF
CDR3 DNA: TGTGCCTGGAGTGGACAGGGTCGCCAGTACGAGCAGTACTTC
clone size: .
D gene: TRBD1
J gene: TRBJ2-7
V gene: TRBV30

CDR3 protein: CASSQELYRLDQPQHF
CDR3 DNA: TGCGCCAGCAGCCAAGAACTCTATCGTTTGGATCAGCCCCAGCATTTT
clone size: .
D gene: .
J gene: TRBJ1-5
V gene: TRBV4-1

CDR3 protein: CASGQGKAQPQHF
CDR3 DNA: TGTGCCAGCGGACAGGGAAAAGCTCAGCCCCAGCATTTT
clone size: .
D gene: TRBD1
J gene: TRBJ1-5
V gene: TRBV6-5

CDR3 protein: CASRPSGGLAGVEQYF
CDR3 DNA: TGTGCCAGCAGACCCTCTGGGGGCCTAGCGGGGGTCGAGCAGTACTTC
clone size: few
D gene: TRBD2
J gene: TRBJ2-7
V gene: TRBV6-6

CDR3 protein: CASGAGQMNTEAFF
CDR3 DNA: TGTGCCAGCGGCGCGGGACAGATGAACACTGAAGCTTTCTTT
clone size: .
D gene: TRBD1
J gene: TRBJ1-1
V gene: TRBV9

CDR3 protein: CASSPGLVRSLETQYF
CDR3 DNA: TGTGCCAGCAGCCCCGGACTAGTTCGTAGTTTAGAGACCCAGTACTTC
clone size: .
D gene: TRBD2
J gene: TRBJ2-5
V gene: TRBV5-6

CDR3 protein: CASSSPSNEQFF
CDR3 DNA: TGTGCCAGCAGCTCCCCCTCGAATGAGCAGTTCTTC
clone size: .
D gene: .
J gene: TRBJ2-1
V gene: TRBV7-9

CDR3 protein: CASSLAEGFDQPQHF
CDR3 DNA: TGCGCCAGCAGCTTGGCCGAGGGTTTCGATCAGCCCCAGCATTTT
clone size: .
D gene: .
J gene: TRBJ1-5
V gene: TRBV5-1

CDR3 protein: CATSSVTGRGGNYGYTF
CDR3 DNA: TGTGCCACCAGTTCCGTGACAGGGCGGGGCGGCAACTATGGCTACACCTTC
clone size: .
D gene: TRBD1
J gene: TRBJ1-2
V gene: TRBV24-1

CDR3 protein: CASSSQGLGGYTF
CDR3 DNA: TGTGCCAGCTCTTCCCAGGGGCTGGGAGGCTACACCTTC
clone size: .
D gene: .
J gene: TRBJ1-2
V gene: TRBV13

CDR3 protein: CASSSGGFGGYTF
CDR3 DNA: TGTGCCAGCAGTTCAGGGGGCTTCGGTGGCTACACCTTC
clone size: .
D gene: TRBD1
J gene: TRBJ1-2
V gene: TRBV27

CDR3 protein: CASSLDTMTEAFF
CDR3 DNA: TGCGCCAGCAGCTTGGACACGATGACTGAAGCTTTCTTT
clone size: .
D gene: .
J gene: TRBJ1-1
V gene: TRBV5-1

CDR3 protein: CASSVDIGTGFAMAKNIQYF
CDR3 DNA: TGTGCCAGCAGCGTAGACATCGGGACAGGGTTTGCCATGGCCAAAAACATTCAGTACTTC
clone size: .
D gene: TRBD1
J gene: TRBJ2-4
V gene: TRBV9

CDR3 protein: CASSTGVSEAFF
CDR3 DNA: TGTGCCAGCAGCACAGGAGTTTCTGAAGCTTTCTTT
clone size: .
D gene: .
J gene: TRBJ1-1
V gene: TRBV7-9

CDR3 protein: CSVQGTANSPLHF
CDR3 DNA: TGCAGCGTTCAAGGGACAGCAAATTCACCCCTCCACTTT
clone size: .
D gene: TRBD1
J gene: TRBJ1-6
V gene: TRBV29-1

CDR3 protein: CASSPQGGLNSPLHF
CDR3 DNA: TGTGCCAGCAGCCCTCAGGGAGGGCTTAACTCACCCCTCCACTTT
clone size: .
D gene: .
J gene: TRBJ1-6
V gene: TRBV3-1/TRBV3-2

CDR3 protein: CASSLASPEQFF
CDR3 DNA: TGTGCCAGCAGCTTGGCCTCCCCCGAGCAGTTCTTC
clone size: .
D gene: .
J gene: TRBJ2-1
V gene: TRBV5-5

CDR3 protein: CASSVAVSYDGYTF
CDR3 DNA: TGTGCCAGCAGCGTAGCCGTTTCCTACGATGGCTACACCTTC
clone size: .
D gene: .
J gene: TRBJ1-2
V gene: TRBV9

CDR3 protein: CASSFSYEQYF
CDR3 DNA: TGTGCCAGCAGCTTCAGCTACGAGCAGTACTTC
clone size: .
D gene: .
J gene: TRBJ2-7
V gene: TRBV5-6

CDR3 protein: CASSYGDRAGNTIYF
CDR3 DNA: TGTGCCAGCAGTTACGGGGACAGGGCTGGAAACACCATATATTTT
clone size: .
D gene: TRBD1
J gene: TRBJ1-3
V gene: TRBV6-6

CDR3 protein: CASSLSTWGRLYGYTF
CDR3 DNA: TGTGCCAGCAGCTTGTCCACGTGGGGCAGACTCTATGGCTACACCTTC
clone size: .
D gene: .
J gene: TRBJ1-2
V gene: TRBV5-5